This is a list of T cell receptor beta chains from one sample in a study of OX40 agonist ivuxolimab in advanced cancers. Sequencing used immunoSEQ multiplex PCR; TCRdb keeps in-frame clones, though not all of them. The table has over 55,000 clones, 80% to 90% seen once. The sequences come from CD4+ or CD8+ T cells sorted from blood, collected in a trial of the OX40 agonist ivuxolimab. These receptors were taken from an adult with an advanced solid tumor such as melanoma, head and neck, liver or kidney cancer. Both conserved end residues are part of each CDR3. The D gene is left open where the match is weak. A clone size is listed for some rows: how often the clone was seen (once, few, many), or a class if it is expanded.

-	TRBD1	TRBV5-5	TRBJ2-2	CASTQGTGSTGELFF	TGTGCCAGCACCCAAGGGACAGGGAGCACCGGGGAGCTGTTTTTT
-	-	TRBV4-3	TRBJ1-4	CASSQIVGSNEKLFF	TGCGCCAGCAGCCAAATCGTCGGTTCTAATGAAAAACTGTTTTTT
-	-	TRBV5-4	TRBJ2-3	CASSLMARNTDTQYF	TGTGCCAGCAGCTTGATGGCCAGGAACACAGATACGCAGTATTTT
-	-	TRBV28	TRBJ1-3	CASSLTGHRGNTIYF	TGTGCCAGCAGTCTCACAGGACACCGTGGAAACACCATATATTTT
-	-	TRBV5-8	TRBJ2-3	CASSLVRALTDTQYF	TGTGCCAGCAGCTTGGTCAGGGCACTCACAGATACGCAGTATTTT
-	-	TRBV28	TRBJ2-7	CASRGRARNEQYF	TGTGCCAGCAGAGGCAGGGCAAGGAACGAGCAGTACTTC
-	-	TRBV20-1	TRBJ1-4	CSVPTSEGLFF	TGCAGTGTCCCGACTTCTGAGGGACTGTTTTTT
once	TRBD1	TRBV5-1	TRBJ2-7	CASTGDRGSYEQYF	TGCGCCAGCACCGGAGACAGGGGATCCTACGAGCAGTACTTC
-	TRBD1	TRBV6-6	TRBJ1-1	CASSFLGQGNTEAFF	TGTGCCAGCAGTTTCCTGGGACAGGGGAACACTGAAGCTTTCTTT
-	TRBD2	TRBV6-5	TRBJ2-7	CASSYPPGGGIYEQYF	TGTGCCAGCAGTTACCCCCCCGGGGGGGGGATCTACGAGCAGTACTTC
-	TRBD1	TRBV9	TRBJ1-1	CASSVGLRDRDTEAFF	TGTGCCAGCAGCGTAGGCTTGCGGGACAGAGACACTGAAGCTTTCTTT
-	TRBD1	TRBV19	TRBJ1-5	CASSIEVATGVGPQHF	TGTGCCAGTAGTATAGAAGTGGCGACAGGGGTCGGGCCCCAGCATTTT
-	-	TRBV4-3	TRBJ1-1	CASSRRGGGSEAFF	TGCGCCAGCAGCCGCAGAGGGGGAGGTTCTGAAGCTTTCTTT
few	-	TRBV7-6	TRBJ2-7	CASSLSRDGLNEQYF	TGTGCCAGCAGCTTGAGCCGGGATGGGCTCAACGAGCAGTACTTC
-	-	TRBV7-8	TRBJ2-7	CASSSGTTSYEQYF	TGTGCCAGCAGCTCCGGGACGACCTCCTACGAGCAGTACTTC
-	TRBD1	TRBV19	TRBJ2-2	CASSTQGARAGELFF	TGTGCCAGTAGTACGCAGGGGGCGCGAGCCGGGGAGCTGTTTTTT
-	-	TRBV19	TRBJ1-5	CASSIDRNSNQPQHF	TGTGCCAGTAGTATAGATCGGAATAGCAATCAGCCCCAGCATTTT
-	-	TRBV28	TRBJ1-2	CASSLGVYGYTF	TGTGCCAGCAGTTTAGGGGTCTATGGCTACACCTTC
medium-sized	-	TRBV9	TRBJ1-3	CASNRDSGNTIYF	TGTGCCAGTAACAGGGACTCTGGAAACACCATATATTTT
-	TRBD1	TRBV5-1	TRBJ2-3	CASSPFIGQEDTQYF	TGCGCCAGCAGCCCGTTCATTGGACAGGAAGATACGCAGTATTTT
-	TRBD1	TRBV10-3	TRBJ2-3	CAISKTGFETDTQYF	TGTGCCATCAGCAAGACAGGGTTCGAAACAGATACGCAGTATTTT
medium-sized	-	TRBV7-9	TRBJ1-5	CASSGPSGNQPQHF	TGTGCCAGCAGCGGCCCATCGGGTAATCAGCCCCAGCATTTT
-	TRBD1	TRBV9	TRBJ1-3	CASSVGDRENTIYF	TGTGCCAGCAGCGTAGGGGACAGGGAGAACACCATATATTTT
once	TRBD1	TRBV27	TRBJ1-2	CASSSPSGQGVDGYTF	TGTGCCAGCAGTTCTCCCTCGGGACAGGGGGTCGATGGCTACACCTTC
-	-	TRBV29-1	TRBJ2-1	CSVPLARGPATSVYNEQFF	TGCAGCGTCCCACTGGCCAGGGGGCCTGCGACTAGCGTCTACAATGAGCAGTTCTTC
-	-	TRBV28	TRBJ1-5	CASSFLGNQPQHF	TGTGCCAGCAGTTTTTTGGGGAATCAGCCCCAGCATTTT
-	-	TRBV4-1	TRBJ2-4	CASSQDRAGGNIQYF	TGCGCCAGCAGCCAAGATCGGGCAGGGGGGAACATTCAGTACTTC
-	TRBD2	TRBV5-5	TRBJ2-5	CASSLSEGLVETQYF	TGTGCCAGCAGCTTGTCCGAGGGACTAGTGGAGACCCAGTACTTC
-	-	TRBV7-2	TRBJ2-5	CASSWNRGGETQYF	TGTGCCAGCAGCTGGAACAGGGGAGGGGAGACCCAGTACTTC